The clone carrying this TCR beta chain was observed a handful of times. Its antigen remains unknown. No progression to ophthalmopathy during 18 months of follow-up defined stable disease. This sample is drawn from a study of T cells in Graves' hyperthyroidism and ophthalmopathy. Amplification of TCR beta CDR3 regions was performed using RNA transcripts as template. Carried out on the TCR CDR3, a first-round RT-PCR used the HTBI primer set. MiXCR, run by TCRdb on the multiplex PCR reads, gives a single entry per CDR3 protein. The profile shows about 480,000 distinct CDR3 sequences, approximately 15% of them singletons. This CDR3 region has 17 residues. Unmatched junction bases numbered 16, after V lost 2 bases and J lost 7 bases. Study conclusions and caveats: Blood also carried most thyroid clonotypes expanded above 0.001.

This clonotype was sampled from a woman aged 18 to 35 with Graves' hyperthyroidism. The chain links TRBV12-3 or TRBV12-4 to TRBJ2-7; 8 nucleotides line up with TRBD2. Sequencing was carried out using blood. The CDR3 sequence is CASSLRLTGRALPEQYF. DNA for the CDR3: TGTGCCAGCAGTTTAAGGTTGACCGGGAGGGCCTTACCTGAGCAGTACTTC.